A selection of T cell receptor beta chains follows, all from one sample in a study of T cell repertoires in cytomegalovirus infection. MiXCR, run by TCRdb on the reads, gives a single entry per CDR3 protein. Among around 750,000 distinct CDR3 sequences listed, around a third were seen once. No antigen has been assigned to these receptors. The specimen comprised cultured CD8+ T cells from PBMCs, sampled from culture after CMV antigen stimulation. The receptors originated from a human donor in good health (CMV status not recorded). Some clones in this sample may be carry-over from other donors' samples. The CDR3 runs from the conserved cysteine through the conserved F or W. Fields, in order: clone size, D gene, V gene, J gene, CDR3 protein, CDR3 DNA. A D gene is named only where the DNA matches it firmly. Clone size is given for some rows only: seen once, a few or many times, or a class if the clone is expanded.

clone_size: -; d_call: -; v_call: TRBV14; j_call: TRBJ2-7; cdr3_aa: CASSQIVSYEQYF; cdr3_nt: TGTGCCAGCAGCCAGATAGTCAGCTACGAGCAGTACTTC
clone_size: few; d_call: -; v_call: TRBV12-3/TRBV12-4; j_call: TRBJ2-2; cdr3_aa: CASSTSEARELFF; cdr3_nt: TGTGCCAGCAGCACCAGCGAAGCCCGGGAGCTGTTTTTT
clone_size: -; d_call: -; v_call: TRBV13; j_call: TRBJ2-1; cdr3_aa: CASSPYRDTYNEQFF; cdr3_nt: TGTGCCAGCAGCCCATACCGGGACACTTACAATGAGCAGTTCTTC
clone_size: -; d_call: TRBD2; v_call: TRBV20-1; j_call: TRBJ2-1; cdr3_aa: CSAKGLAGVYEQFF; cdr3_nt: TGCAGTGCTAAAGGACTAGCGGGGGTATATGAGCAGTTCTTC
clone_size: -; d_call: TRBD1; v_call: TRBV6-4; j_call: TRBJ1-2; cdr3_aa: CASSPVGQGSAGYTF; cdr3_nt: TGTGCCAGCAGTCCCGTGGGACAGGGAAGTGCGGGCTACACCTTC
clone_size: -; d_call: -; v_call: TRBV14; j_call: TRBJ2-3; cdr3_aa: CASSQDWGEGADTQYF; cdr3_nt: TGTGCCAGCAGCCAAGATTGGGGGGAAGGCGCAGATACGCAGTATTTT
clone_size: -; d_call: TRBD1; v_call: TRBV19; j_call: TRBJ1-1; cdr3_aa: CASSTDRGATEAFF; cdr3_nt: TGTGCCAGTAGTACGGACAGGGGGGCCACTGAAGCTTTCTTT
clone_size: once; d_call: -; v_call: TRBV29-1; j_call: TRBJ1-2; cdr3_aa: CSVEGEGGLSGYTF; cdr3_nt: TGCAGCGTTGAAGGGGAGGGAGGGCTGAGTGGCTACACCTTC
clone_size: -; d_call: TRBD1; v_call: TRBV27; j_call: TRBJ2-1; cdr3_aa: CASSFGQGQFF; cdr3_nt: TGTGCCAGCAGTTTTGGACAGGGCCAGTTCTTC
clone_size: -; d_call: TRBD1; v_call: TRBV12-3/TRBV12-4; j_call: TRBJ2-1; cdr3_aa: CASSYGTGQHNEQFF; cdr3_nt: TGTGCCAGCAGTTATGGGACAGGGCAACACAATGAGCAGTTCTTC
clone_size: many; d_call: TRBD1; v_call: TRBV12-3/TRBV12-4; j_call: TRBJ2-7; cdr3_aa: CASSDGTAQKNSYEQYF; cdr3_nt: TGTGCCAGCAGCGATGGGACAGCGCAAAAGAACTCCTACGAGCAGTACTTC
clone_size: few; d_call: -; v_call: TRBV7-6; j_call: TRBJ2-6; cdr3_aa: CASSLALDFSGANVLTF; cdr3_nt: TGTGCCAGCAGCTTAGCGCTAGATTTCTCTGGGGCCAACGTCCTGACTTTC
clone_size: -; d_call: TRBD1; v_call: TRBV6-5; j_call: TRBJ1-2; cdr3_aa: CASRAGGIGYTF; cdr3_nt: TGTGCCAGCAGGGCAGGGGGCATCGGCTACACCTTC
clone_size: -; d_call: TRBD1; v_call: TRBV11-2; j_call: TRBJ2-2; cdr3_aa: CASSSTGGPYAGELFF; cdr3_nt: TGTGCCAGCAGCTCTACAGGGGGCCCGTACGCCGGGGAGCTGTTTTTT
clone_size: once; d_call: TRBD1; v_call: TRBV20-1; j_call: TRBJ1-2; cdr3_aa: CSARDVQGANYGYTF; cdr3_nt: TGCAGTGCTAGAGATGTCCAGGGGGCGAACTATGGCTACACCTTC
clone_size: -; d_call: TRBD1; v_call: TRBV5-1; j_call: TRBJ2-7; cdr3_aa: CASSLVAGGDEQYF; cdr3_nt: TGCGCCAGCAGCTTGGTGGCAGGGGGCGACGAGCAGTACTTC
clone_size: -; d_call: TRBD2; v_call: TRBV6-1; j_call: TRBJ2-3; cdr3_aa: CASSEPLTSGGTVSTDTQYF; cdr3_nt: TGTGCCAGCAGTGAACCGCTAACTAGCGGGGGGACCGTTTCCACAGATACGCAGTATTTT
clone_size: -; d_call: TRBD1; v_call: TRBV12-3/TRBV12-4; j_call: TRBJ2-2; cdr3_aa: CASRGIGTGAAGELFF; cdr3_nt: TGTGCCAGCAGGGGGATTGGGACAGGGGCCGCCGGGGAGCTGTTTTTT
clone_size: -; d_call: -; v_call: TRBV14; j_call: TRBJ2-1; cdr3_aa: CASSRGWVERNEQFF; cdr3_nt: TGTGCCAGCAGCCGCGGTTGGGTAGAGAGAAATGAGCAGTTCTTC
clone_size: -; d_call: TRBD1; v_call: TRBV12-3/TRBV12-4; j_call: TRBJ2-3; cdr3_aa: CASSLAQGDTDTQYF; cdr3_nt: TGTGCCAGCAGTTTAGCGCAGGGGGACACAGATACGCAGTATTTT